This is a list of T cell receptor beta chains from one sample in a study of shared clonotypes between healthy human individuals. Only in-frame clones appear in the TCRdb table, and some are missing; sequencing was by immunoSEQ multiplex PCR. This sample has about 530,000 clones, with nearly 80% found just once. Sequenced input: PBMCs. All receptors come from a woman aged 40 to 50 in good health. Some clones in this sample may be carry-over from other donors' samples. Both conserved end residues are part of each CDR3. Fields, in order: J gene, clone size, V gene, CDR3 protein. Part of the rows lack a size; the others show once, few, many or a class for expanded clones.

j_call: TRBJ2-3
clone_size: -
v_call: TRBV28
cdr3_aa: CASSQGLAGDTQYF

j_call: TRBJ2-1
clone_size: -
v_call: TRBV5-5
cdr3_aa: CASSPTSGMYSGEQFF

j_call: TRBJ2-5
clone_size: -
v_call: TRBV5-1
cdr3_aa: CASSLKETQYF

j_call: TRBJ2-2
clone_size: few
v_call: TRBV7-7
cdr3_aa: CASSLGQANTGELFF

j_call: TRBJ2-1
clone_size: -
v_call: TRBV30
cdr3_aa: CAWSRLTSGRTNEQFF

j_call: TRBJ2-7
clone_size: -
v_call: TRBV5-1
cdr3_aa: CASSYIVGDQYEQYF

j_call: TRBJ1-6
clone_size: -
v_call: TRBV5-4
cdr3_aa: CASSLETGNSPLHF

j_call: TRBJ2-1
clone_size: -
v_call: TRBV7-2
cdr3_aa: CASSQGTSGGEQFF

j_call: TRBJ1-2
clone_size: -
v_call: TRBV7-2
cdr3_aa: CASSLDARGSYGYTF

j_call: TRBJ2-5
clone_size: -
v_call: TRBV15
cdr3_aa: CATSRGGPAETQYF

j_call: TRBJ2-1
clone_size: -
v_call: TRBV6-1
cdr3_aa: CASEGGRATYNEQFF

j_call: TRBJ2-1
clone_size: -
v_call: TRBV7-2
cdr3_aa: CASSAQGAGYNEQFF

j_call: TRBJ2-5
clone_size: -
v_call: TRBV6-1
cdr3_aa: CASSTQPTGRETQYF

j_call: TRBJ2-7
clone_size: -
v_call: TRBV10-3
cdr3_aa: CASSYSPYEQYF

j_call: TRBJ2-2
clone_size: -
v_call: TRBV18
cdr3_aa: CASSADRLTGFLTGELFF

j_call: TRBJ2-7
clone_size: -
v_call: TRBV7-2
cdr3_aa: CASSMGLGSYEQYF

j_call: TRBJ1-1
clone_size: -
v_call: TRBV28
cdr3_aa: CASSSLGGGNTEAFF

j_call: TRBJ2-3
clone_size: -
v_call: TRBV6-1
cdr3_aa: CASSEPVSSTDTQYF

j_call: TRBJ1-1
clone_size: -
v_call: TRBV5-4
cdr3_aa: CASSFGVGSTEAFF

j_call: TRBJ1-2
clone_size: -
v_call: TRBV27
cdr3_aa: CASSTTARENYGYTF

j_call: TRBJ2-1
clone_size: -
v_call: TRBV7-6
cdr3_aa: CASSPTATGANEQFF

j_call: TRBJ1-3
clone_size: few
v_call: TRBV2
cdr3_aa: CAGTGYAGNTIYF

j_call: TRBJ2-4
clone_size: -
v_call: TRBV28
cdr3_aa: CASSPQGFLAKNIQYF

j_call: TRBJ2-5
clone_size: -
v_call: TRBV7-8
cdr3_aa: CASRVYREGETQYF